These T cell receptor beta chains were read from a single sample in a study of Graves' ophthalmopathy and Graves' hyperthyroidism. From the multiplex PCR reads, TCRdb called clonotypes with MiXCR, one entry per CDR3 protein. This sample has 560,000 or so distinct CDR3 sequences, with under 45% found just once. The source material was peripheral blood or thyroid tissue (not recorded which). These receptors all stem from an adult man with Graves' hyperthyroidism. Both conserved end residues are part of each CDR3. Each record gives: D gene, CDR3 length, clone size, V gene, J gene, CDR3 protein, CDR3 DNA. The D gene is left open where the match is weak. Clone sizes are given selectively: once, few, many, or a class where the clone is expanded.

D: NA; length: 14; size: many; V: TRBV2; J: TRBJ1-1; CDR3: CASSTWVQNTEAFF; DNA: TGTGCCAGCAGCACCTGGGTACAGAACACTGAAGCTTTCTTT
D: NA; length: 15; size: many; V: TRBV19; J: TRBJ2-7; CDR3: CASSRRGVISYEQYF; DNA: TGTGCCAGTAGTAGGCGCGGGGTGATCTCCTACGAGCAGTACTTC
D: NA; length: 15; size: NA; V: TRBV15; J: TRBJ1-6; CDR3: CATSRGATTNSPLHF; DNA: TGTGCCACCAGCAGAGGGGCAACTACGAATTCACCCCTCCACTTT
D: NA; length: 14; size: many; V: TRBV7-8; J: TRBJ2-2; CDR3: CASSLDRVDGELFF; DNA: TGTGCCAGCAGCTTAGACAGGGTGGACGGGGAGCTGTTTTTT
D: NA; length: 12; size: NA; V: TRBV7-6; J: TRBJ2-5; CDR3: CASSRNRIPQYF; DNA: TGTGCCAGCAGCCGTAACAGGATACCCCAGTACTTC
D: TRBD1; length: 17; size: NA; V: TRBV19; J: TRBJ2-7; CDR3: CASSEENMDRGYGGQYF; DNA: TGTGCCAGTAGCGAGGAAAACATGGACAGGGGCTACGGTGGGCAGTACTTC
D: NA; length: 14; size: NA; V: TRBV2; J: TRBJ2-5; CDR3: CASSPLVREETQYF; DNA: TGTGCCAGCTCACCACTTGTCCGGGAAGAGACCCAGTACTTC
D: NA; length: 16; size: NA; V: TRBV24-1; J: TRBJ1-2; CDR3: CATSERNTGEVVGYTF; DNA: TGTGCCACCAGTGAGCGGAACACCGGGGAAGTTGTGGGCTACACCTTC
D: TRBD2; length: 13; size: few; V: TRBV15; J: TRBJ2-1; CDR3: CATSRSGSNEQFF; DNA: TGTGCCACCAGCAGGAGCGGGAGCAATGAGCAGTTCTTC
D: NA; length: 16; size: NA; V: TRBV7-6; J: TRBJ2-7; CDR3: CASSRSSGDSTYEQYF; DNA: TGTGCCAGCAGCCGTTCGTCGGGGGATAGCACCTACGAGCAGTACTTC
D: TRBD1; length: 14; size: few; V: TRBV7-6; J: TRBJ1-1; CDR3: CASSLTRGPTEAFF; DNA: TGTGCCAGCAGCTTAACCAGGGGGCCTACTGAAGCTTTCTTT
D: NA; length: 13; size: few; V: TRBV29-1; J: TRBJ2-1; CDR3: CSVEEGSYNEQFF; DNA: TGCAGCGTTGAAGAGGGTTCCTACAATGAGCAGTTCTTC
D: TRBD2; length: 17; size: few; V: TRBV6-5; J: TRBJ2-5; CDR3: CASSRLAGSLQQETQYF; DNA: TGTGCCAGCAGTCGACTAGCGGGGAGCCTTCAACAAGAGACCCAGTACTTC
D: TRBD1; length: 15; size: few; V: TRBV12-3/TRBV12-4; J: TRBJ1-2; CDR3: CASSLRTGVYYGYTF; DNA: TGTGCCAGCAGTCTAAGGACAGGGGTATACTATGGCTACACCTTC
D: NA; length: 13; size: many; V: TRBV7-8; J: TRBJ2-5; CDR3: CASSLPLPETQYF; DNA: TGTGCCAGCAGCCTCCCCCTCCCCGAGACCCAGTACTTC
D: TRBD2; length: 18; size: NA; V: TRBV5-4; J: TRBJ2-2; CDR3: CASSSGTSGSNWDGELFF; DNA: TGTGCCAGCAGCTCCGGGACTAGCGGGAGTAATTGGGACGGGGAGCTGTTTTTT
D: NA; length: 14; size: NA; V: TRBV6-5; J: TRBJ2-5; CDR3: CASSSLGGQETQYF; DNA: TGTGCCAGCAGTTCCCTGGGGGGGCAGGAGACCCAGTACTTC
D: NA; length: 16; size: many; V: TRBV20-1; J: TRBJ2-2; CDR3: CSASVSGGTGTGELFF; DNA: TGCAGTGCTAGTGTTTCGGGGGGAACAGGGACCGGGGAGCTGTTTTTT
D: NA; length: 16; size: NA; V: TRBV7-6; J: TRBJ1-1; CDR3: CASSLALAGPNTEAFF; DNA: TGTGCCAGCAGCTTAGCATTGGCAGGGCCGAACACTGAAGCTTTCTTT
D: NA; length: 17; size: many; V: TRBV7-8; J: TRBJ1-4; CDR3: CASSLLRSRRNDEKLFF; DNA: TGTGCCAGCAGCTTATTGCGTAGCAGGAGGAATGATGAAAAACTGTTTTTT
D: NA; length: 13; size: many; V: TRBV13; J: TRBJ1-1; CDR3: CASSFEVNTEAFF; DNA: TGTGCCAGCAGCTTTGAAGTCAACACTGAAGCTTTCTTT
D: TRBD2; length: 14; size: NA; V: TRBV24-1; J: TRBJ2-5; CDR3: CATSDSGRWQTQYF; DNA: TGTGCCACCAGTGACAGCGGGAGATGGCAGACCCAGTACTTC
D: TRBD2; length: 14; size: NA; V: TRBV10-3; J: TRBJ2-3; CDR3: CAARGASLADTQYF; DNA: TGTGCCGCGCGGGGGGCTAGCTTGGCAGATACGCAGTATTTT
D: NA; length: 14; size: many; V: TRBV9; J: TRBJ1-6; CDR3: CASTEGGLNSPLHF; DNA: TGTGCCAGCACCGAGGGAGGACTCAATTCACCCCTCCACTTT
D: NA; length: 15; size: few; V: TRBV28; J: TRBJ2-7; CDR3: CASRASWSPHYEQYF; DNA: TGTGCCAGCAGGGCGAGCTGGTCACCGCATTACGAGCAGTACTTC
D: NA; length: 14; size: NA; V: TRBV20-1; J: TRBJ1-3; CDR3: CSALDGSSGNTIYF; DNA: TGCAGTGCTTTAGACGGGAGCTCTGGAAACACCATATATTTT
D: NA; length: 13; size: NA; V: TRBV2; J: TRBJ2-7; CDR3: CASSEAGYAEQYF; DNA: TGTGCCAGCAGTGAAGCGGGATACGCCGAGCAGTACTTC
D: TRBD2; length: 15; size: few; V: TRBV10-3; J: TRBJ2-5; CDR3: CAISDIAGGKETQYF; DNA: TGTGCCATCAGTGATATCGCGGGGGGGAAAGAGACCCAGTACTTC
D: NA; length: 15; size: many; V: TRBV4-1; J: TRBJ2-5; CDR3: CASSQERAARETQYF; DNA: TGCGCCAGCAGCCAAGAGCGGGCGGCCCGGGAGACCCAGTACTTC
D: NA; length: 16; size: NA; V: TRBV5-4; J: TRBJ1-6; CDR3: CASSLGGAGDGSPLHF; DNA: TGTGCCAGCAGCTTGGGTGGGGCAGGGGACGGTTCACCCCTCCACTTT
D: NA; length: 13; size: NA; V: TRBV19; J: TRBJ1-3; CDR3: CASSMTDGNTIYF; DNA: TGTGCCAGTAGTATGACAGATGGAAACACCATATATTTT
D: NA; length: 12; size: many; V: TRBV6-5; J: TRBJ2-7; CDR3: CASSASSYEQYF; DNA: TGTGCCAGCAGTGCCTCCTCCTACGAGCAGTACTTC
D: TRBD2; length: 17; size: NA; V: TRBV5-1; J: TRBJ2-3; CDR3: CASSLEGLAGVVDTQYF; DNA: TGCGCCAGCAGCTTGGAGGGACTAGCGGGAGTTGTGGATACGCAGTATTTT
D: TRBD1; length: 17; size: NA; V: TRBV7-2; J: TRBJ2-1; CDR3: CASSLTGTGASYNEQFF; DNA: TGTGCCAGCAGCTTAACTGGGACAGGGGCATCCTACAATGAGCAGTTCTTC
D: NA; length: 11; size: NA; V: TRBV29-1; J: TRBJ2-5; CDR3: CSVRGWETQYF; DNA: TGCAGCGTTAGGGGTTGGGAGACCCAGTACTTC
D: TRBD1; length: 16; size: NA; V: TRBV20-1; J: TRBJ2-5; CDR3: CSARVRGQGGGQPQYF; DNA: TGCAGTGCTAGAGTTAGAGGACAGGGGGGAGGACAGCCCCAGTACTTC
D: TRBD2; length: 14; size: NA; V: TRBV10-3; J: TRBJ2-7; CDR3: CATTSGGSTYEQYF; DNA: TGTGCCACCACGTCGGGGGGTTCAACCTACGAGCAGTACTTC
D: TRBD2; length: 18; size: many; V: TRBV7-9; J: TRBJ2-5; CDR3: CASRRGNSGLPTGETQYF; DNA: TGTGCCAGCAGGCGTGGGAATAGCGGGTTACCGACGGGAGAGACCCAGTACTTC
D: TRBD1; length: 18; size: many; V: TRBV7-8; J: TRBJ1-5; CDR3: CASSRTPDRGASNQPQHF; DNA: TGTGCCAGCAGCCGTACCCCGGACAGGGGGGCGAGCAATCAGCCCCAGCATTTT
D: NA; length: 14; size: NA; V: TRBV9; J: TRBJ2-3; CDR3: CASSDGTSTDTQYF; DNA: TGTGCCAGCAGCGATGGGACGAGCACAGATACGCAGTATTTT
D: NA; length: 11; size: many; V: TRBV27; J: TRBJ1-1; CDR3: CATQRNTEAFF; DNA: TGTGCCACACAGAGAAACACTGAAGCTTTCTTT
D: NA; length: 12; size: NA; V: TRBV6-2/TRBV6-3; J: TRBJ1-2; CDR3: CASSSVAGGYTF; DNA: TGTGCCAGCAGTTCTGTCGCAGGGGGCTACACCTTC
D: NA; length: 17; size: NA; V: TRBV7-9; J: TRBJ1-1; CDR3: CASSLTGRGGGDTEAFF; DNA: TGTGCCAGCAGCTTAACGGGTCGAGGGGGGGGAGACACTGAAGCTTTCTTT